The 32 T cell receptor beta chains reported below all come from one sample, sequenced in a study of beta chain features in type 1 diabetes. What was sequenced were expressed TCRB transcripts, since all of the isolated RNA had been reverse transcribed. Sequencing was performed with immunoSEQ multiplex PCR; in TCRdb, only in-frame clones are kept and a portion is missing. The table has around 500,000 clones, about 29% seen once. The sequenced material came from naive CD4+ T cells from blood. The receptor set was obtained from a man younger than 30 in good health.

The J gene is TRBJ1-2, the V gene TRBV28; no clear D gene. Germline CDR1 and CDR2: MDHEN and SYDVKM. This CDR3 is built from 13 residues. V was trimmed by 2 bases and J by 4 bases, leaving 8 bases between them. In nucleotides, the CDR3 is TGTGCCAGCAGTTTAAGGTATAGCTATGGCTACACCTTC. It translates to CASSLRYSYGYTF.

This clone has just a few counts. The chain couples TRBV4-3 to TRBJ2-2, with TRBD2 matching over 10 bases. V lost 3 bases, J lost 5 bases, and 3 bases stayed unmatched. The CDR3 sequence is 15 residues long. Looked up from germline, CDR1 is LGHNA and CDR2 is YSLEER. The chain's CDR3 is CASSQGLARTGELFF. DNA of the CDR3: TGCGCCAGCAGCCAGGGACTAGCGAGGACCGGGGAGCTGTTTTTT.

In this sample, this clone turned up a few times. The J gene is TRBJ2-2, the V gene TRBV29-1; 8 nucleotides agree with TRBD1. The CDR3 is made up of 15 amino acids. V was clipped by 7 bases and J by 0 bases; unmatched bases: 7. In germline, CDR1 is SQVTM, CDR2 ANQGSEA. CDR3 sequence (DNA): TGCAGCGCCCGAGGGGACAGGTCGAACACCGGGGAGCTGTTTTTT. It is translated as CSARGDRSNTGELFF.

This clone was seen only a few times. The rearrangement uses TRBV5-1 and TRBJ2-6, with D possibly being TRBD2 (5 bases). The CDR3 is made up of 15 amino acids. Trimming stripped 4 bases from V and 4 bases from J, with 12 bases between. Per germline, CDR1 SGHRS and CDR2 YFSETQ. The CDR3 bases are TGCGCCAGCAGCCCGGTCGGGAACGGGGCCAACGTCCTGACTTTC. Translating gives CASSPVGNGANVLTF.

The CDR3 protein is CAWRDTTRGLAKNIQYF. CDR3 in DNA: TGTGCCTGGAGGGACACCACCAGGGGTTTAGCCAAAAACATTCAGTACTTC. The chain links TRBV30 to TRBJ2-4, with a tentative D call TRBD1 (6 bases). This CDR3 spans 17 amino acids. V lost 3 bases, J lost 0 bases, and 18 bases lay in between. The germline CDR1 and CDR2 sequences are GTSNPN and SVGIG (reference sequence).

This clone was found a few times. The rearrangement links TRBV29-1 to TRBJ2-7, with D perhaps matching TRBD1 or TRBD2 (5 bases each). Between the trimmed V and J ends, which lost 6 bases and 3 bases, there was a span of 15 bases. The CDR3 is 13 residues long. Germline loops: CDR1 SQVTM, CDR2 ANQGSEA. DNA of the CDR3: TGCAGCGTAGGGCAAAGTGGGGGCTACGAGCAGTACTTC. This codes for CSVGQSGGYEQYF.

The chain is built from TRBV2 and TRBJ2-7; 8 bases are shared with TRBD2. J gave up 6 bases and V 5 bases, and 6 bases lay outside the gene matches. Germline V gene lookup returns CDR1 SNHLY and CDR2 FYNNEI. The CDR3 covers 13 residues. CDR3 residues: CASSPTSVGEQYF. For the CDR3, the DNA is TGTGCCAGCAGTCCGACTAGCGTCGGCGAGCAGTACTTC.

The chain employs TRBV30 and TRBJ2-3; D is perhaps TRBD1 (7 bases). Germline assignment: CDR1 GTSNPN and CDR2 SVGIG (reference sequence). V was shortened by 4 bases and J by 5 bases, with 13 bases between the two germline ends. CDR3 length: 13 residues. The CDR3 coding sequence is TGTGCCTGGAACCGACAGGGAGGAGATACGCAGTATTTT. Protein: CAWNRQGGDTQYF.

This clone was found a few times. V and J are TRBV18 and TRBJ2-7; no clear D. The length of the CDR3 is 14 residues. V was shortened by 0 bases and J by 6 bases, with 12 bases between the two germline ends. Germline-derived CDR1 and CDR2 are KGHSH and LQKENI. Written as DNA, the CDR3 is TGTGCCAGCTCACCACCTAGCCCGTCCGTCGAGCAGTACTTC. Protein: CASSPPSPSVEQYF.

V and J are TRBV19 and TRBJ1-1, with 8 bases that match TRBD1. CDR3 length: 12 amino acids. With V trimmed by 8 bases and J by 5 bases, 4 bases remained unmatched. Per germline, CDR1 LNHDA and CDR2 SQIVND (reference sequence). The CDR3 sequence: CASLQGGTEAFF. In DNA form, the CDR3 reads TGTGCCAGTCTACAGGGGGGAACTGAAGCTTTCTTT.

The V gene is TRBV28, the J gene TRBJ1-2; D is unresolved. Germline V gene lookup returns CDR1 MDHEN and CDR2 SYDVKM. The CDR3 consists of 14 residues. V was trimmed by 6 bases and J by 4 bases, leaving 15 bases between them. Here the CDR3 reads CASSRGGRIYGYTF. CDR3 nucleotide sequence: TGTGCCAGCAGCCGCGGAGGGCGCATCTATGGCTACACCTTC.

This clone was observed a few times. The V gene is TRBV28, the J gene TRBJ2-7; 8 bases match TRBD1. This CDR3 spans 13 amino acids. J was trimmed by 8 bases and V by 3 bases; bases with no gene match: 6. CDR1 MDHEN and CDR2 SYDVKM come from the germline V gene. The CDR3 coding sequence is TGTGCCAGCAGTTTCCAGGGGGCTTCGCAGCAGTACTTC. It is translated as CASSFQGASQQYF.

CDR3: CAWSRDTYEQYF. CDR3 nucleotides: TGTGCCTGGAGCCGGGACACCTACGAGCAGTACTTC. This chain uses TRBV30 with TRBJ2-7, with D possibly TRBD1 on 6 matching bases. V was pared by 3 bases and J by 2 bases, with 8 bases between. CDR1 GTSNPN and CDR2 SVGIG come from the germline V gene (reference sequence). This CDR3 contains 12 residues.

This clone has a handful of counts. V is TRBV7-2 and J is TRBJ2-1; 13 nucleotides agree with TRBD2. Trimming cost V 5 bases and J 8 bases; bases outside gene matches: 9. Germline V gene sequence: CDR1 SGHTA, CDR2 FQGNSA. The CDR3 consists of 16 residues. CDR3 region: CASSPVTSGRQYEQFF. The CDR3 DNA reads TGTGCCAGCAGCCCCGTGACTAGCGGGAGGCAATATGAGCAGTTCTTC. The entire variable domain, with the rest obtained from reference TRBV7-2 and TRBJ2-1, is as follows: GAGVSQSPSNKVTEKGKDVELRCDPISGHTALYWYRQSLGQGLEFLIYFQGNSAPDKSGLPSDRFSAERTGGSVSTLTIQRTQQEDSAVYLCASSPVTSGRQYEQFFGPGTRLTVL.

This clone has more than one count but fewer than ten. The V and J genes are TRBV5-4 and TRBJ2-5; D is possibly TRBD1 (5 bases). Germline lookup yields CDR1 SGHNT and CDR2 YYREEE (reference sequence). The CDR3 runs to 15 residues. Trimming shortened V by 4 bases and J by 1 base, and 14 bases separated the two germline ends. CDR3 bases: TGTGCCAGCAGCGCATTACAGGCGTCCCAAGAGACCCAGTACTTC. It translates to CASSALQASQETQYF.

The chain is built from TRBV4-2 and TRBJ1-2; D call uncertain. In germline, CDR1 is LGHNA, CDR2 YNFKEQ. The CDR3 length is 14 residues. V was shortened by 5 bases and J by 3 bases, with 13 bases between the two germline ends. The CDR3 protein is CASSWAETYYGYTF. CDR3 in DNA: TGTGCCAGCAGCTGGGCAGAGACATACTATGGCTACACCTTC.

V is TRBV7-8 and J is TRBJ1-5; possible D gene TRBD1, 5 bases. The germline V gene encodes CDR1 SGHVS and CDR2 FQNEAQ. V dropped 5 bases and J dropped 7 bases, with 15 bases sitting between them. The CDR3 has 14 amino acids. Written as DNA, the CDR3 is TGTGCCAGCAGCAGGGGTTCGATGCGCCAGCCCCAGCATTTT. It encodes CASSRGSMRQPQHF.

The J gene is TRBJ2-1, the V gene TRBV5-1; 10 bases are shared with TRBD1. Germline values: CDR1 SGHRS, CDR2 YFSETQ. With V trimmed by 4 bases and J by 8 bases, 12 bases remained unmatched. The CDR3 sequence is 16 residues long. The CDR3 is CASSRTGTGAMDEQFF. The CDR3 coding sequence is TGCGCCAGCAGCCGCACCGGGACAGGGGCTATGGATGAGCAGTTCTTC.

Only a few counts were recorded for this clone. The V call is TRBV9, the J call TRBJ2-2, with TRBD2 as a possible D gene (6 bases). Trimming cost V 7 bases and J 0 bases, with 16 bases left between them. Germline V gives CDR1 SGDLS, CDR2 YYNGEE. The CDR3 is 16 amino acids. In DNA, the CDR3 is TGTGCCAGCGGCTTGCGGGGTAGCCCGAACACCGGGGAGCTGTTTTTT. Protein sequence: CASGLRGSPNTGELFF.

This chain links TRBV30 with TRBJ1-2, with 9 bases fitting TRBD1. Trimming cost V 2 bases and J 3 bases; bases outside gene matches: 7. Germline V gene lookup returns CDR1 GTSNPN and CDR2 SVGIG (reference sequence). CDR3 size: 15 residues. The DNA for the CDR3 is TGTGCCTGGAGTTCAAAACAGGGGGCCCACTATGGCTACACCTTC. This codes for CAWSSKQGAHYGYTF.

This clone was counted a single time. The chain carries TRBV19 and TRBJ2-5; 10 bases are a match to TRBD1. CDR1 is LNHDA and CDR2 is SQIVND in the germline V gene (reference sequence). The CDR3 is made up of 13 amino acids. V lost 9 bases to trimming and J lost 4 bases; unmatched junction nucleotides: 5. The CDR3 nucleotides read TGTGCCAGCCAGACAGGGGGCGGAGAGACCCAGTACTTC. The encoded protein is CASQTGGGETQYF.

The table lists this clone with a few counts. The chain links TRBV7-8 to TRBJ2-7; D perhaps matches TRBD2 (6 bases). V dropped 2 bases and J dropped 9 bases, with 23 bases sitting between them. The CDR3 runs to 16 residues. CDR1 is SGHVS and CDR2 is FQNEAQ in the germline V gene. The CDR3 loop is CASSLWSASVNDGQYF. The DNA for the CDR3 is TGTGCCAGCAGCTTATGGAGTGCTAGCGTGAACGACGGGCAGTACTTC.

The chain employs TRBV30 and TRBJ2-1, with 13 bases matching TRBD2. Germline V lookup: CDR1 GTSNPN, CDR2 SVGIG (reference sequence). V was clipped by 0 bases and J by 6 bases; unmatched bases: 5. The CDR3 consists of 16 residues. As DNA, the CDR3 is TGTGCCTGGAGTGTTGGACTAGCGGGAGTCCCCAATGAGCAGTTCTTC. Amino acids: CAWSVGLAGVPNEQFF.

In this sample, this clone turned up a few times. The CDR3 region is CASTTVETQYF. In DNA form, the CDR3 reads TGTGCCAGCACCACTGTTGAGACCCAGTACTTC. This chain connects TRBV7-2 to TRBJ2-5; no reliable D call. The CDR3 consists of 11 residues. Trimming took off 7 bases at V and 5 bases at J, with 8 bases between the two ends. In germline, CDR1 is SGHTA, CDR2 FQGNSA.

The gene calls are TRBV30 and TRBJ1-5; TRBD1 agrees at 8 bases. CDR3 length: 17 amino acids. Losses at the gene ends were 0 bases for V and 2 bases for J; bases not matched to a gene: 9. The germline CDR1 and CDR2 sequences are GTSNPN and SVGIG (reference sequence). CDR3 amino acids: CAWSVPRQGAGNQPQHF. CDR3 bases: TGTGCCTGGAGTGTACCTCGGCAGGGGGCTGGCAATCAGCCCCAGCATTTT.

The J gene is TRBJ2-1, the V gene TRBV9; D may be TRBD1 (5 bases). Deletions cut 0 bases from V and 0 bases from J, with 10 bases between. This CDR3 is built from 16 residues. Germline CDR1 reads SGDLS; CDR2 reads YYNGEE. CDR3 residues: CASSVEGVRSYNEQFF. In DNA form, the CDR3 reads TGTGCCAGCAGCGTAGAAGGGGTTCGCTCCTACAATGAGCAGTTCTTC. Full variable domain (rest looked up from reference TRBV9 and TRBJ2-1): DSGVTQTPKHLITATGQRVTLRCSPRSGDLSVYWYQQSLDQGLQFLIQYYNGEERAKGNILERFSAQQFPDLHSELNLSSLELGDSALYFCASSVEGVRSYNEQFFGPGTRLTVL.

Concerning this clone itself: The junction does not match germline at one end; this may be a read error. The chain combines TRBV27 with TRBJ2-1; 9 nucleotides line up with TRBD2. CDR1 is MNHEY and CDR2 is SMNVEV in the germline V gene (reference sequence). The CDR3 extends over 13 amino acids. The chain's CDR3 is CASSLLTSGPRLF. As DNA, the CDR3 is TGTGCCAGCAGTTTATTGACTAGCGGCCCTAGGCTCTTC.

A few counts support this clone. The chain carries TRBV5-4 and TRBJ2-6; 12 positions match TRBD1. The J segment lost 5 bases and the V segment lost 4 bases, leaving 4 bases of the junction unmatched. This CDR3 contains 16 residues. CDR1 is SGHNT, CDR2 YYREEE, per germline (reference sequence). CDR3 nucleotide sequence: TGTGCCAGCAGCGAGGGACAGGGGGCGAGGGCCAACGTCCTGACTTTC. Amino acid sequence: CASSEGQGARANVLTF.

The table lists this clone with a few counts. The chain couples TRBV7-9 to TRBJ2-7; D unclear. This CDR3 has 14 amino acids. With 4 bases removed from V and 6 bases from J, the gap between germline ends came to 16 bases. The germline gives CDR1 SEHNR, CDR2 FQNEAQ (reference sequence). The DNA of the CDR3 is TGTGCCAGCAGCTCCTCAAGCCTTGTGGCCGAGCAGTACTTC. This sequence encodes CASSSSSLVAEQYF.

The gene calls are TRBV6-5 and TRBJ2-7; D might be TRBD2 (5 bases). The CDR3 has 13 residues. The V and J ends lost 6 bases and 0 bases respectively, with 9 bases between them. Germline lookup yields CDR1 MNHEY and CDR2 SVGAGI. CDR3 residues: CASRSGSSYEQYF. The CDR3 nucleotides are TGTGCCAGCAGGAGCGGTTCCTCCTACGAGCAGTACTTC.

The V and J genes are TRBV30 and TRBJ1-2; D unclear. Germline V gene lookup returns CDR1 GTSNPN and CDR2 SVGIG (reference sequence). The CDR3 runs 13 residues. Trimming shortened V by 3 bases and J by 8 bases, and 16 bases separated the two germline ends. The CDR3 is CAWSRRRAGGYTF. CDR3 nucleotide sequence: TGTGCCTGGAGCCGGCGAAGAGCAGGCGGCTACACCTTC. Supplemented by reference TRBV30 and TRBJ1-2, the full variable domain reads SQTIHQWPATLVQPVGSPLSLECTVEGTSNPNLYWYRQAAGRGLQLLFYSVGIGQISSEVPQNLSASRPQDRQFILSSKKLLLSDSGFYLCAWSRRRAGGYTFGSGTRLTVV.

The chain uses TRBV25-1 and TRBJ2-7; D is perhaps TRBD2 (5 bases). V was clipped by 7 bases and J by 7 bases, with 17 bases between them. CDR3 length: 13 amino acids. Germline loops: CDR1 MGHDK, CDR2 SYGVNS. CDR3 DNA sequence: TGTGCCAGCACCGCCGGATCCCCGGGGGAGCAGTACTTC. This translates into CASTAGSPGEQYF.